This T cell receptor beta chain was recovered during a study of OX40 agonist ivuxolimab in advanced cancers. Study context: An agonistic human IgG2 monoclonal antibody against OX40 (CD134) was given. It was permissible to have had prior anti-PD-1, anti-PD-L1 or anti-CTLA-4 therapy, and more than 30% had some.

Notes on this clone: The antigen is not known.

General study points: Nonresponders, in some cases, also had low normalized T-cell clonal expansion.

Germline V CDR1 and CDR2: SGHDN, FVKESK. The germline V and J ends were trimmed by 4 bases and 9 bases, with 13 bases remaining between them. This CDR3 is built from 13 residues. TCRdb's table, derived via immunoSEQ multiplex PCR, lists solely in-frame clones and lacks some. The sample lists about 40,000 clones; around 89% were seen once. The source of this sequence is an adult with an advanced solid tumor such as melanoma, head and neck, liver or kidney cancer. V usage is TRBV14 and J usage is TRBJ2-4, with D maybe TRBD2 (6 bases). The input for sequencing was CD4+ or CD8+ T cells sorted from blood, taken in a trial of the OX40 agonist ivuxolimab. In DNA form, the CDR3 reads TGTGCCAGCAGCCCCCAGGACTACGGCATTCAGTACTTC. It encodes CASSPQDYGIQYF. The full variable domain, rest sourced from reference TRBV14 and TRBJ2-4, is EAGVTQFPSHSVIEKGQTVTLRCDPISGHDNLYWYRRVMGKEIKFLLHFVKESKQDESGMPNNRFLAERTGGTYSTLKVQPAELEDSGVYFCASSPQDYGIQYFGAGTRLSVL.